This T cell receptor (beta chain) stems from a study of blood T cell repertoires in COVID-19. The overall study: T cells, B-cell-depleted T cells, or PBMCs supplied cDNA or gDNA.

Germline trimming cut 6 bases from V and 8 bases from J; bases unmatched to any gene: 9. The CDR3 has 13 amino acids. CDR1 is MNHEY, CDR2 SVGAGI, per germline. Study processing details: Nucleated cell counts were estimated from reference gene primer amplification. Data came from immunoSEQ multiplex PCR; TCRdb stores just in-frame clones and leaves some out. That table is the source of V, J and clone size, and D and trimming were worked out from the DNA. The sample carries about 200,000 clones, about nine tenths recorded once. This chain connects TRBV6-5 to TRBJ1-2, with 7 nucleotides matching TRBD1. This clonotype was sampled from a man younger than 35 with active or convalescent COVID-19. Material for sequencing was peripheral blood. The CDR3 is CASRQGTERGYTF. The DNA for the CDR3 is TGTGCCAGCAGACAAGGGACAGAGAGGGGCTACACCTTC.